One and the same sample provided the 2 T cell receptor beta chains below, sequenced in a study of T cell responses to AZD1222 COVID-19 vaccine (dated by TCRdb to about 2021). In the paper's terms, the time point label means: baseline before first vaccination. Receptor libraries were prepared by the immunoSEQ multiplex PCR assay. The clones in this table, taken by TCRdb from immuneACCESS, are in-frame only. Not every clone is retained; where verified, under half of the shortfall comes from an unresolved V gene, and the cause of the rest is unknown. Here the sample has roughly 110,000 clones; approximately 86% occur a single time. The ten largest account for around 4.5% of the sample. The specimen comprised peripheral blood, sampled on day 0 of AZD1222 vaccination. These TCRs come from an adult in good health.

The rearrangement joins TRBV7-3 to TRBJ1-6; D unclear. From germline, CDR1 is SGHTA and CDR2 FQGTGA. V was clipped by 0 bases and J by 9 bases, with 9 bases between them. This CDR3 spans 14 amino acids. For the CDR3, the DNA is TGTGCCAGCAGCTTAACCGTAACGGGTTCACCCCTCCACTTT. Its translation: CASSLTVTGSPLHF.

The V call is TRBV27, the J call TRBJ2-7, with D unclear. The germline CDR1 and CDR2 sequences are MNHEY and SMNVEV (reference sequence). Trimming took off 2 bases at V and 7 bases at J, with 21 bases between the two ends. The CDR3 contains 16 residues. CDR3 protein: CASSLTPLPTPREQYF. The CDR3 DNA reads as TGTGCCAGCAGTTTAACCCCCCTCCCTACCCCTAGGGAGCAGTACTTC.